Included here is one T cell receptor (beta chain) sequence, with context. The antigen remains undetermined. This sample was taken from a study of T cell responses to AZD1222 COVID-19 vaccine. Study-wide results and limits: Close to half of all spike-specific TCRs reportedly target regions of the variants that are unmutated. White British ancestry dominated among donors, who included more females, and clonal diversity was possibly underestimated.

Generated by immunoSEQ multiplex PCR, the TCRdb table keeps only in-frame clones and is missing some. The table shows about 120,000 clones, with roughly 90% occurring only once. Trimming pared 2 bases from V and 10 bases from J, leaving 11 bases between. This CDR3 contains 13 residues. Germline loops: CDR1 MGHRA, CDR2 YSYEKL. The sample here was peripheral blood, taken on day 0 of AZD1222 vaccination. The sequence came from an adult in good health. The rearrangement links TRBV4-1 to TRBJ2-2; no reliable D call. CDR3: CASSQLGLVELFF. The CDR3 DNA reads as TGCGCCAGCAGCCAACTTGGCCTTGTGGAGCTGTTTTTT.